The 21 T cell receptor beta chains below all came from one sample that was sequenced in a study of T cell responses to AZD1222 COVID-19 vaccine. Sequenced by immunoSEQ multiplex PCR; TCRdb stores in-frame clones only, minus some. The sample includes over 150,000 clones, 88% of them seen just once. Sequenced material: peripheral blood, taken on day 0 of AZD1222 vaccination. All receptors derive from an adult in good health.

The rearrangement links TRBV6-2 or TRBV6-3 to TRBJ2-3, with D tentatively TRBD1 (5 bases). Trimming left V 6 bases short and J 2 bases short, with 18 bases between. The length of the CDR3 is 16 residues. Germline CDR1 MNHEY, CDR2 SVGEGT. CDR3 amino acids: CASSLRSDKFTDTQYF. The CDR3 DNA follows: TGTGCCAGCAGCCTACGGTCGGACAAGTTCACAGATACGCAGTATTTT.

The gene calls are TRBV6-5 and TRBJ1-5, with 7 nucleotides matching TRBD1. Germline V gene lookup returns CDR1 MNHEY and CDR2 SVGAGI. The CDR3 contains 15 residues. J was trimmed by 9 bases and V by 6 bases; bases with no gene match: 14. The CDR3 here is CASRYQTGVGSPQHF. The CDR3, as DNA: TGTGCCAGCAGATACCAAACAGGGGTCGGGTCGCCCCAGCATTTT.

V gene TRBV7-9 combines with J gene TRBJ1-1, with a possible D match to TRBD1 (5 bases). Germline V lookup: CDR1 SEHNR, CDR2 FQNEAQ (reference sequence). Trimming removed 3 bases from V and 4 bases from J, with 12 bases in between. There are 14 residues in the CDR3. CDR3: CASSFSGAPTEAFF. The CDR3 nucleotides read TGTGCCAGCAGCTTCAGTGGGGCTCCCACTGAAGCTTTCTTT.

V gene TRBV6-5 combines with J gene TRBJ1-2; D unclear. Germline CDR1 is MNHEY and CDR2 is SVGAGI. The CDR3 has 14 amino acids. Deletions cut 0 bases from V and 2 bases from J, with 7 bases between. CDR3 region: CASSYSGGNYGYTF. Written as DNA, the CDR3 is TGTGCCAGCAGTTACTCGGGCGGGAACTATGGCTACACCTTC.

This clone was seen only once. This chain uses TRBV5-1 with TRBJ2-5; no clear D gene. The CDR3 consists of 13 residues. V gave up 0 bases and J gave up 4 bases, with 7 bases separating them. The germline gives CDR1 SGHRS, CDR2 YFSETQ. The CDR3 reads CASSLEGRETQYF. DNA of the CDR3: TGCGCCAGCAGCTTGGAAGGGCGAGAGACCCAGTACTTC.

This clone was picked up one time. This chain links TRBV7-2 with TRBJ1-1; weak D call: TRBD1 (6 bases). CDR1 and CDR2 from the germline V gene are SGHTA and FQGNSA. CDR3 size: 18 residues. Trimming shortened V by 6 bases and J by 4 bases, and 27 bases separated the two germline ends. DNA for the CDR3: TGTGCCAGCAGAGGGGAAGTGGGGGGGCGCCGTTTAGGCACTGAAGCTTTCTTT. This encodes CASRGEVGGRRLGTEAFF. The full variable domain, its missing parts supplied by reference TRBV7-2 and TRBJ1-1, is GAGVSQSPSNKVTEKGKDVELRCDPISGHTALYWYRQSLGQGLEFLIYFQGNSAPDKSGLPSDRFSAERTGGSVSTLTIQRTQQEDSAVYLCASRGEVGGRRLGTEAFFGQGTRLTVV.

The table lists this clone with a count of one. The J gene is TRBJ1-2, the V gene TRBV5-6, with D maybe TRBD1 (5 bases). CDR3 length equals 12 residues. Trimming left V 5 bases short and J 4 bases short, with 9 bases between. Germline CDR1 SGHDT, CDR2 YYEEEE. CDR3 in amino acids: CASSSQGYGYTF. In DNA, the CDR3 is TGTGCCAGCAGTTCCCAGGGCTATGGCTACACCTTC.

V and J are TRBV9 and TRBJ1-2; the match to TRBD1 covers 9 bases. V lost 4 bases, J lost 4 bases, and 5 bases stayed unmatched. Germline CDR1 is SGDLS and CDR2 is YYNGEE. There are 14 residues in the CDR3. The CDR3, as DNA: TGTGCCAGCAGCATCACAGGGGGCTCCTATGGCTACACCTTC. Translation gives CASSITGGSYGYTF.

CDR3 sequence: CASGGTGSTGELFF. The CDR3 coding sequence is TGTGCCAGCGGAGGGACAGGGTCCACCGGGGAGCTGTTTTTT. The chain uses TRBV9 and TRBJ2-2; 9 bases line up with TRBD1. CDR3 length: 14 amino acids. Germline assignment: CDR1 SGDLS and CDR2 YYNGEE. V was pared by 7 bases and J by 4 bases, with 5 bases of the junction left unmatched.

The V gene is TRBV3-1 (or the pseudogene TRBV3-2), the J gene TRBJ2-3, with TRBD2 matching over 10 bases. Looked up from germline, CDR1 is LGHDT and CDR2 is YNNKEL (reference sequence). The J segment lost 4 bases and the V segment lost 1 base, leaving 5 bases of the junction unmatched. The CDR3 is 16 residues long. The CDR3 DNA sequence: TGTGCCAGCAGCCAAGGAGCGGGGGGGGACCCAGATACGCAGTATTTT. Translating it yields CASSQGAGGDPDTQYF.

The V call is TRBV28, the J call TRBJ2-3, with 8 positions matching TRBD2. The CDR3 extends over 18 amino acids. From germline, CDR1 is MDHEN and CDR2 SYDVKM. The V and J ends lost 1 base and 1 base, in that order; junction bases with no gene match: 10. CDR3 DNA: TGTGCCAGCAGTTTATTGACTGGCGGGGGGCGGGGCACAGATACGCAGTATTTT. This codes for CASSLLTGGGRGTDTQYF.

V is TRBV6-1 and J is TRBJ1-2; no definite D call. This CDR3 region has 12 residues. Germline CDR1 is MNHNS and CDR2 is SASEGT. Trimming took off 1 base at V and 3 bases at J, with 3 bases between the two ends. The CDR3: CASSEVDYGYTF. The CDR3 DNA follows: TGTGCCAGCAGTGAAGTTGACTATGGCTACACCTTC.

V and J are TRBV6-2 or TRBV6-3 and TRBJ1-5; D unclear. The CDR3 has 16 amino acids. V shed 5 bases and J shed 9 bases, with 23 bases lying between them. Germline-derived CDR1 and CDR2 are MNHEY and SVGEGT. The CDR3 is CASSDPPRPRGAPQHF. In nucleotides, the CDR3 is TGTGCCAGCAGTGACCCTCCTAGGCCGAGAGGAGCGCCCCAGCATTTT.

In nucleotides, the CDR3 is TGCAGCGTCCAACGGACAGGGACGAACACTGAAGCTTTCTTT. Amino acids: CSVQRTGTNTEAFF. The J gene is TRBJ1-1, the V gene TRBV29-1, with 8 bases identical to TRBD1. With 6 bases clipped from V and 1 base from J, the junction kept 7 bases outside the gene matches. The CDR3 contains 14 residues. Germline CDR1 and CDR2: SQVTM and ANQGSEA.

For this clone: Possible read error: a much larger clone is one base away. V is TRBV3-1 (or the pseudogene TRBV3-2) and J is TRBJ1-2; maybe TRBD1 (6 bases). Per germline, CDR1 LGHDT and CDR2 YNNKEL (reference sequence). V dropped 4 bases and J dropped 1 base, with 7 bases sitting between them. The CDR3 runs 13 residues. CDR3 region: CASSPDSNYGYTF. The CDR3 nucleotides read TGTGCCAGCAGCCCGGACAGTAACTATGGCTACACCTTC.

A remark on this clone: At one end the junction does not follow the germline gene, possibly because of a read error. The rearrangement joins TRBV25-1 to TRBJ2-7, with TRBD2 matching 7 bases. CDR3 length equals 12 residues. From germline, CDR1 is MGHDK and CDR2 SYGVNS. In DNA, the CDR3 is TGCGCACACGCACGCGGGAGCTACGAGCAGTACTTC. This translates into CAHARGSYEQYF.

This chain links TRBV28 with TRBJ2-7; 8 bases line up with TRBD1. V lost 8 bases to trimming and J lost 6 bases; unmatched junction nucleotides: 9. Germline-derived CDR1 and CDR2 are MDHEN and SYDVKM. This CDR3 region has 13 residues. In nucleotides, the CDR3 is TGTGCCAGCTTGGCAGGGGGCTTCTCCGAGCAGTACTTC. Translation gives CASLAGGFSEQYF. The whole variable domain, remainder taken from reference TRBV28 and TRBJ2-7, is DVKVTQSSRYLVKRTGEKVFLECVQDMDHENMFWYRQDPGLGLRLIYFSYDVKMKEKGDIPEGYSVSREKKERFSLILESASTNQTSMYLCASLAGGFSEQYFGPGTRLTVT.

The chain combines TRBV5-4 with TRBJ1-3; D not resolved. There are 15 residues in the CDR3. Germline CDR1 SGHNT, CDR2 YYREEE (reference sequence). The V gene lost 4 bases and the J gene lost 0 bases, with 11 bases spanning the gap. CDR3 nucleotides: TGTGCCAGCAGCCCCGACCCGAGCTCTGGAAACACCATATATTTT. Its translation: CASSPDPSSGNTIYF.

In this sample, this clone turned up once. The chain employs TRBV5-1 and TRBJ2-5; D possibly corresponds to TRBD1 (6 bases). The CDR3 is 13 amino acids. The V gene's germline CDR1 is SGHRS and CDR2 YFSETQ. The germline V and J ends were trimmed by 7 bases and 4 bases, with 14 bases remaining between them. The CDR3 here is CASARDTSETQYF. Here the CDR3 DNA reads TGCGCCAGCGCCCGGGACACATCAGAGACCCAGTACTTC.

V usage is TRBV2 and J usage is TRBJ2-6, with no clear D. Trimming left V 6 bases short and J 0 bases short, with 9 bases between. The CDR3 is made up of 15 amino acids. Germline V CDR1 and CDR2: SNHLY, FYNNEI. The CDR3, as DNA: TGTGCCAGCAGCATAGGGCTCTCTGGGGCCAACGTCCTGACTTTC. Residues: CASSIGLSGANVLTF.

This CDR3 reads CASSLGAGAETQYF. The CDR3 bases are TGCGCCAGCAGCTTGGGGGCAGGGGCAGAGACCCAGTACTTC. The V gene is TRBV5-1, the J gene TRBJ2-5; the D gene is possibly TRBD1 (6 bases). Trimming pared 0 bases from V and 4 bases from J, leaving 10 bases between. Per germline, CDR1 SGHRS and CDR2 YFSETQ. The CDR3 is made up of 14 amino acids.